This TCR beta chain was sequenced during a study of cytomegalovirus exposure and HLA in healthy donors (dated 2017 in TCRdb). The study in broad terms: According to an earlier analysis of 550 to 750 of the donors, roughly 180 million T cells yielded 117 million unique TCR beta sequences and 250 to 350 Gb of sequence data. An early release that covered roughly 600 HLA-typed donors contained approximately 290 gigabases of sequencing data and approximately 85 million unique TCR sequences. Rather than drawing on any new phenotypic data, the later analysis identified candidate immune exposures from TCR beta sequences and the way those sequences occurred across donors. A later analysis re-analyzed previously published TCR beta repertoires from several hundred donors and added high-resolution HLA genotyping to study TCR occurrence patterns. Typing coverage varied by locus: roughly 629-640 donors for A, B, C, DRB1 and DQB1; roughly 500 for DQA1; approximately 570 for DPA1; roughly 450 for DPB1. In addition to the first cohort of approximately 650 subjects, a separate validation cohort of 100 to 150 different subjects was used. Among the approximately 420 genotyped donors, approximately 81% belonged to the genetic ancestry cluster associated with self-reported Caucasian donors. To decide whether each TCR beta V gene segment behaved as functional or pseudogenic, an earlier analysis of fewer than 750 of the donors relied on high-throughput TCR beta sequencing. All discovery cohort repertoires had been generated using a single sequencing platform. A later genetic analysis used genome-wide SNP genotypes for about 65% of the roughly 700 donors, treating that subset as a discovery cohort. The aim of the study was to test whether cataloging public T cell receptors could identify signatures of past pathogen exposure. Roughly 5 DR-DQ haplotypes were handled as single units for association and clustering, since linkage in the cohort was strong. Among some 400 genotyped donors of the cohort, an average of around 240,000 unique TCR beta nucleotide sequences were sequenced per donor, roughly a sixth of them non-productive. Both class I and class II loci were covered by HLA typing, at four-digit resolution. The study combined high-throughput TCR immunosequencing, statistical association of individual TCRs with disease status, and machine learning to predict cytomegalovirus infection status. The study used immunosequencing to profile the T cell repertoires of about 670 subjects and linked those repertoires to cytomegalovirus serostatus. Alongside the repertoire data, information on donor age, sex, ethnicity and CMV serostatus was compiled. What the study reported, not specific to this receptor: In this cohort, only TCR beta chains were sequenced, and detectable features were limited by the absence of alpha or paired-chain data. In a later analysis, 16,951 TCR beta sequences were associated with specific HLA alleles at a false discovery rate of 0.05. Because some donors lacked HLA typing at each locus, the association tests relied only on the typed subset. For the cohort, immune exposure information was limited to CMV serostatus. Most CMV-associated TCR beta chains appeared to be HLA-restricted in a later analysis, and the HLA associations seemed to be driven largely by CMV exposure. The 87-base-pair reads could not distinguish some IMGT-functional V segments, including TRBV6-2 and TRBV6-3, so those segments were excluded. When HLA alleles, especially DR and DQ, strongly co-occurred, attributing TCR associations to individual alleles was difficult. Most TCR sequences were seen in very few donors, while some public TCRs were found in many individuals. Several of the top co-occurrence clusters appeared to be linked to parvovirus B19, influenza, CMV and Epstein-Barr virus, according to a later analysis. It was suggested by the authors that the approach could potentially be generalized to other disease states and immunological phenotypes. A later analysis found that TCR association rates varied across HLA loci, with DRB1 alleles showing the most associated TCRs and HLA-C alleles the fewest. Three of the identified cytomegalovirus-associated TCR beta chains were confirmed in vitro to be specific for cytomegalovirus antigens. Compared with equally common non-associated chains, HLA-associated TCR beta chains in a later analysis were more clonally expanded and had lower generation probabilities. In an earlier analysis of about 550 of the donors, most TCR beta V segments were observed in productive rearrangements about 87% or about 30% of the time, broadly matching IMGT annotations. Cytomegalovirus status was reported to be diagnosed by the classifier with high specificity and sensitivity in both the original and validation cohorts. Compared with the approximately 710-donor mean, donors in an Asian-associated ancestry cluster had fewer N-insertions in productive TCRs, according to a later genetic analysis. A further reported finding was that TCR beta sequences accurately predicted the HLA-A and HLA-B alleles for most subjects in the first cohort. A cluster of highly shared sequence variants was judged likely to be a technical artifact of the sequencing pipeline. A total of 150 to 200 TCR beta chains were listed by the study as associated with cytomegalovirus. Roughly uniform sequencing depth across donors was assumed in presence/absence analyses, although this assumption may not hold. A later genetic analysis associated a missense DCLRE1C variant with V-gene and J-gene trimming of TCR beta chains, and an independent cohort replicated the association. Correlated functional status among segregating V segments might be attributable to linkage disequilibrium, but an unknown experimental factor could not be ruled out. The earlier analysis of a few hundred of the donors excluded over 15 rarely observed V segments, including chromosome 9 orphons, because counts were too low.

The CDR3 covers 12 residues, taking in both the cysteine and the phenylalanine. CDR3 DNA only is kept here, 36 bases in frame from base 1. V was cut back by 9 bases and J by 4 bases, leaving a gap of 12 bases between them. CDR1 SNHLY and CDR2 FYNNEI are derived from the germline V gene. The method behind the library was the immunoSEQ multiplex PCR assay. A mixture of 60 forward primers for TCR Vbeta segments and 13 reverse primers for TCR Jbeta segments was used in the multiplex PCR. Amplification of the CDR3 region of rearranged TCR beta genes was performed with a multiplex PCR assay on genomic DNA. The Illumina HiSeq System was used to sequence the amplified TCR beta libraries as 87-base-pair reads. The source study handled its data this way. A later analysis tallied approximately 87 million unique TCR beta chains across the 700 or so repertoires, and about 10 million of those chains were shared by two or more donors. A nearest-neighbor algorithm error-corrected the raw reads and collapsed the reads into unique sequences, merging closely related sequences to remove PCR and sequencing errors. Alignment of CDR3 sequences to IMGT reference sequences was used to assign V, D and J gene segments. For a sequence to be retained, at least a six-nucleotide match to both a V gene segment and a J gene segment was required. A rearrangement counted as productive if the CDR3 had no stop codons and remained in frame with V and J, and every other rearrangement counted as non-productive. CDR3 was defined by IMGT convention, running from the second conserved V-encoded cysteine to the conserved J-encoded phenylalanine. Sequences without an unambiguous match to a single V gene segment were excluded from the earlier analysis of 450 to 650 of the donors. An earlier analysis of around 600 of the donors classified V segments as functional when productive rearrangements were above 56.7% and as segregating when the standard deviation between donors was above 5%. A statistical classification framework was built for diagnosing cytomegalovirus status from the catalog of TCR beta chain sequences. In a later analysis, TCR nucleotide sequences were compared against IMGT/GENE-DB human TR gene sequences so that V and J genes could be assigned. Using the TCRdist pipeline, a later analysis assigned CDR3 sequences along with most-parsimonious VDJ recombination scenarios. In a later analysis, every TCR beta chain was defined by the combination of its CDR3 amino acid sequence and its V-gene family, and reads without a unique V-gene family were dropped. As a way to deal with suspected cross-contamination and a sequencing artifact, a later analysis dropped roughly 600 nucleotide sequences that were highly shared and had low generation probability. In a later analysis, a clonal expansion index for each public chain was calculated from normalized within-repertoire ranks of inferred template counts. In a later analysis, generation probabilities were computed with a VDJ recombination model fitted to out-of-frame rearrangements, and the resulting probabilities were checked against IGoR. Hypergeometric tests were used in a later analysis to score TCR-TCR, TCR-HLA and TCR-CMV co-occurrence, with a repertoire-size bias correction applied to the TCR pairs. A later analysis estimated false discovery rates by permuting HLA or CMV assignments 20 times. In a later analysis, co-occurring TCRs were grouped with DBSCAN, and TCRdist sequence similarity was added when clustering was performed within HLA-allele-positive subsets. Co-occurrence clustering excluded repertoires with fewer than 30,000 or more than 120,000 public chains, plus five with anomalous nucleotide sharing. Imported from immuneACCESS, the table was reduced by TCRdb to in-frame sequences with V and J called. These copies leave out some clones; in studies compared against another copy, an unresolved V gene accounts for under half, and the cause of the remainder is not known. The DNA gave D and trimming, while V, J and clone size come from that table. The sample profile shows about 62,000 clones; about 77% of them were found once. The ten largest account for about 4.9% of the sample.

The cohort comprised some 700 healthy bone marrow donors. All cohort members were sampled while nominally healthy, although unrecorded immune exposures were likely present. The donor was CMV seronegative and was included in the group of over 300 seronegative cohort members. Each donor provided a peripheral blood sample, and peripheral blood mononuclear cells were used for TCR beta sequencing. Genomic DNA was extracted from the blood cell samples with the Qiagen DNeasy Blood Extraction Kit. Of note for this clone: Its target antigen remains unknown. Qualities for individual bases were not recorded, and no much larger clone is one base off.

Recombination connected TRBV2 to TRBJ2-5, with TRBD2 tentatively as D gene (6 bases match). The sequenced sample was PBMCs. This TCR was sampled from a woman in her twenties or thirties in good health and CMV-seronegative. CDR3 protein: CARGEVGETQYF. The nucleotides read TGTGCCAGGGGGGAGGTCGGAGAGACCCAGTACTTC.